This entry lists 20 T cell receptor beta chains sequenced from one sample in a study of human T cells and chemical hapten exposure. Time point here: pre-sensitization, week 0. Described treatment: therapeutic diphenylcyclopropenone sensitization with weekly scalp DPC. MiXCR, run by TCRdb on the RACE reads, gives a single entry per CDR3 protein. This table holds some 300,000 distinct CDR3 sequences, roughly 6% found once. The sequences come from whole blood, collected in connection with sensitization to the hapten diphenylcyclopropenone (DPC). The receptors derive from a woman younger than 35 with alopecia areata. Some clones in this sample may be carry-over from other donors' samples.

This clonotype was seen at least ten times. This rearrangement joins TRBV4-2 to TRBJ2-1; 10 positions match TRBD2. Per germline, CDR1 LGHNA and CDR2 YNFKEQ. V lost 0 bases and J lost 8; bases outside the gene matches: 4. This CDR3 region has 15 residues. The CDR3 DNA reads TGTGCCAGCAGCCAAGAGCTAGCGGGGGCAGATGAGCAGTTCTTC. This gives the protein CASSQELAGADEQFF.

The chain employs TRBV28 and TRBJ2-3; the D gene is possibly TRBD2 (6 bases). CDR3 length equals 14 residues. The V and J ends lost 5 bases and 2 bases respectively, with 11 bases between them. Germline assignment: CDR1 MDHEN and CDR2 SYDVKM. The CDR3 nucleotides are TGTGCCAGCAGTCAATCGGGGGTCACAGATACGCAGTATTTT. Translating it yields CASSQSGVTDTQYF.

Comment on this clonotype: This may come from a read error, since a much larger clone is one base off. V is TRBV3-1 and J is TRBJ2-7; the match to TRBD2 covers 7 bases. CDR1 is LGHDT and CDR2 is YNNKEL in the germline V gene (reference sequence). This CDR3 comprises 14 residues. Unmatched junction bases numbered 7, after V lost 4 bases and J lost 4 bases. CDR3 protein: CASSPGGSQYEQYF. The CDR3, as DNA: TGTGCCAGCAGCCCGGGGGGATCCCAATACGAGCAGTACTTC.

In its sample, this clonotype was seen a few times. This chain connects TRBV28 to TRBJ1-5, with D possibly TRBD1 on 5 matching bases. Per the germline V gene, CDR1 is MDHEN and CDR2 is SYDVKM. V dropped 6 bases and J dropped 5 bases, with 17 bases sitting between them. CDR3 length equals 15 residues. The CDR3 DNA reads TGTGCCAGCAGAGGGCCAACAGGTCATTATCAGCCCCAGCATTTT. Protein sequence: CASRGPTGHYQPQHF.

This clonotype turned up a few times. The CDR3 region is CASSLVTEAPEAFF. CDR3 coding DNA: TGTGCCAGCAGCCTAGTTACGGAGGCCCCTGAAGCTTTCTTT. The chain employs TRBV27 and TRBJ1-1; D ambiguous. The length of the CDR3 is 14 residues. The germline CDR1 and CDR2 sequences are MNHEY and SMNVEV (reference sequence). Between the trimmed V and J ends, which lost 6 bases and 6 bases, there was a span of 17 bases.

This clonotype was detected once. This may be a read error, as it is one base from a much larger clone. The CDR3 ends on some other residue instead of the conserved phenylalanine or tryptophan, so this is likely a read error. J is TRBJ2-1 and V is TRBV6-2 or TRBV6-3, with 8 bases fitting TRBD1. With V trimmed by 0 bases and J by 9 bases, 7 bases remained unmatched. Germline lookup yields CDR1 MNHEY and CDR2 SVGEGT. The CDR3 is made up of 15 amino acids. The CDR3 DNA follows: TGTGCCAGCAGTTACTCACAGGGGGAAGGAAGTGAGCAGTTCTTA. It is translated as CASSYSQGEGSEQFL.

The rearrangement joins TRBV5-1 to TRBJ1-6, with TRBD1 matching 7 bases. CDR1 is SGHRS and CDR2 is YFSETQ in the germline V gene. V was clipped by 3 bases and J by 5 bases; unmatched bases: 5. The CDR3 sequence is 15 residues long. The CDR3 is CASSSTGNHNSPLHF. DNA for the CDR3: TGCGCCAGCAGCTCGACAGGGAACCATAATTCACCCCTCCACTTT.

This clonotype was recorded at least ten times. V gene TRBV27 combines with J gene TRBJ1-1; no clear D. CDR1 MNHEY and CDR2 SMNVEV come from the germline V gene (reference sequence). This CDR3 spans 13 amino acids. V was cut by 6 bases and J by 5 bases, with 13 bases left in between. CDR3 amino acids: CASSLSTGTEAFF. The CDR3 DNA sequence: TGTGCCAGCAGCCTTTCAACTGGGACTGAAGCTTTCTTT.

In the case of this clonotype: An end of the junction does not agree with germline; a read error may underlie this. CDR3 sequence reads: CVSSTGSSTGDDLGELFF. DNA of the CDR3: TGTGTCAGCAGCACCGGTTCCTCCACAGGGGATGATCTCGGGGAGCTGTTTTTT. The chain carries TRBV3-1 and TRBJ2-2; TRBD1 matches at 7 bases. The CDR3 length is 18 residues. Germline lookup yields CDR1 LGHDT and CDR2 YNNKEL (reference sequence).

The table lists this clonotype with many counts. The chain uses TRBV12-3 or TRBV12-4 and TRBJ1-6; D is possibly TRBD1 (5 bases). V was cut by 2 bases and J by 5 bases, with 7 bases left in between. This CDR3 spans 14 amino acids. Written as DNA, the CDR3 is TGTGCCAGCAGTTTATTCAGGGATAATTCACCCCTCCACTTT. This sequence encodes CASSLFRDNSPLHF.

The V call is TRBV6-6, the J call TRBJ2-3; 12 bases fit TRBD2. The CDR3 has 16 amino acids. Germline CDR1 MNHNY, CDR2 SVGAGI (reference sequence). V shed 6 bases and J 3 bases; nucleotides not matched to a gene: 7. The CDR3 loop reads CASSKLAGGVTDTQYF. The CDR3 region has the DNA TGTGCCAGCAGCAAACTAGCGGGGGGAGTAACAGATACGCAGTATTTT.

The rearrangement joins TRBV7-2 to TRBJ1-4, with a possible D match to TRBD1 (5 bases). This CDR3 spans 14 amino acids. Germline V CDR1 and CDR2: SGHTA, FQGNSA. The V end lost 1 base, the J end lost 5 bases, and 8 bases lay between the germline ends. CDR3 loop: CASSLGGSNEKLFF. CDR3 nucleotides: TGTGCCAGCAGCTTAGGGGGCTCGAATGAAAAACTGTTTTTT.

The table lists this clonotype with many counts. V and J are TRBV20-1 and TRBJ2-1; 9 bases line up with TRBD2. The CDR3 is 13 amino acids. CDR1 and CDR2 (germline): DFQATT, SNEGSKA (reference sequence). J gave up 3 bases and V 6 bases, and 3 bases lay outside the gene matches. In DNA form, the CDR3 reads TGCAGTGCGCAGCGGGGGGTCTACAATGAGCAGTTCTTC. Encoded protein: CSAQRGVYNEQFF.

Many counts were recorded for this clonotype. The J gene is TRBJ2-3, the V gene TRBV12-3 or TRBV12-4; 9 bases are shared with TRBD2. This CDR3 spans 16 amino acids. V trimming: 6 bases; J trimming: 3 bases; junction bases outside the gene matches: 10. CDR3 protein: CASSPRGGGATDTQYF. In DNA form, the CDR3 reads TGTGCCAGCAGCCCCCGTGGCGGGGGGGCAACAGATACGCAGTATTTT.

This clonotype was recorded at least ten times. J is TRBJ2-1 and V is TRBV7-6, with a weak D call TRBD2 (6 bases). The V end lost 4 bases, the J end lost 3 bases, and 13 bases lay between the germline ends. CDR3 length: 15 amino acids. Germline V CDR1 and CDR2: SGHVS, FNYEAQ. CDR3 DNA: TGTGCCAGCAGCTCCGAGCGGGTTATCTACAATGAGCAGTTCTTC. The encoded protein is CASSSERVIYNEQFF.

Only a few counts were recorded for this clonotype. The chain joins TRBV29-1 to TRBJ2-4; TRBD2 matches 7 bases. The ends lost 5 bases at V and 2 bases at J; junction bases unmatched: 12. Germline V gene data show CDR1 as SQVTM and CDR2 as ANQGSEA. The CDR3 is made up of 16 amino acids. The CDR3 bases are TGCAGCGTTTTTATTGCGGGAGTTATGACCAAAAACATTCAGTACTTC. Translation: CSVFIAGVMTKNIQYF.

This clonotype has ten or more counts. The genes are TRBV27 and TRBJ2-1, with TRBD1 identical over 7 bases. V shed 2 bases and J 2 bases; nucleotides not matched to a gene: 3. CDR1 and CDR2 (germline): MNHEY, SMNVEV (reference sequence). The CDR3 spans 15 residues. The CDR3: CASSLGDRAYNEQFF. The CDR3 region has the DNA TGTGCCAGCAGTTTAGGGGACAGAGCCTACAATGAGCAGTTCTTC.

This clonotype occurred many times. The chain employs TRBV12-3 or TRBV12-4 and TRBJ1-1, with 8 bases that match TRBD1. The CDR3 is made up of 22 amino acids. Trimming removed 6 bases from V and 1 base from J; junction bases left unmatched: 28. For the CDR3, the DNA is TGTGCCAGCAGCCCTGGGTTAGGCAGGGGGCTAAGGTTGTGGAATAAGAACACTGAAGCTTTCTTT. Translation gives CASSPGLGRGLRLWNKNTEAFF.

The rearrangement joins TRBV24-1 to TRBJ2-1; no reliable D call. Germline V CDR1 and CDR2: KGHDR, SFDVKD. CDR3 size: 14 residues. V lost 6 bases, J lost 5 bases, and 13 bases lay in between. The CDR3 region is CATSQPPQNNEQFF. DNA for the CDR3: TGTGCCACCAGTCAGCCACCCCAAAACAATGAGCAGTTCTTC.

This clonotype was seen ten or more times. The chain employs TRBV28 and TRBJ1-2; 7 bases are shared with TRBD1. V was clipped by 3 bases and J by 4 bases; unmatched bases: 8. The CDR3 has 15 residues. In germline, CDR1 is MDHEN, CDR2 SYDVKM. CDR3 bases: TGTGCCAGCAGTTTTCTTGGACAGGCACCCTATGGCTACACCTTC. Protein product: CASSFLGQAPYGYTF.